The present entry profiles one T cell receptor beta chain with its context. Clones were read by immunoSEQ multiplex PCR, and TCRdb kept only the in-frame ones, dropping some. The data show 150,000 or so clones, about 90% seen once. This specimen belongs to a study of control samples from healthy donors and cancer patients. Trimming took off 4 bases at V and 8 bases at J, with 21 bases between the two ends. The germline CDR1 and CDR2 sequences are SGDLS and YYNGEE. This CDR3 comprises 15 residues. V is TRBV9 and J is TRBJ1-2; D remains ambiguous. Sample: blood. The origin of this receptor is a man between 18 and 35 years old in good health. The CDR3 region is CASSPPYGESEGYTF. In DNA form, the CDR3 reads TGTGCCAGCAGCCCACCGTACGGTGAATCTGAAGGCTACACCTTC.